The 2 T cell receptor beta chains below all came from one sample that was sequenced in a study of blood T cell repertoires in COVID-19. Libraries were prepared by immunoSEQ multiplex PCR; TCRdb keeps only in-frame clonotypes and omits some of them. The sample consists of approximately 250,000 clones, about four fifths of them appearing once. The material sequenced was peripheral blood. These receptors all come from a man aged 45-65 years with acute or convalescent COVID-19.

The J gene is TRBJ1-2, the V gene TRBV7-3; D may be TRBD1 (6 bases). Germline CDR1 and CDR2: SGHTA and FQGTGA. CDR3 size: 12 residues. V was clipped by 4 bases and J by 8 bases, with 11 bases between them. Here the CDR3 reads CASSSTGKGYTF. The CDR3 DNA sequence: TGTGCCAGCAGCTCCACAGGGAAAGGCTACACCTTC.

This clone was detected once. V gene TRBV3-1 (or the pseudogene TRBV3-2) combines with J gene TRBJ2-7; 7 bases line up with TRBD1. After removal of 8 bases from V and 6 bases from J, the junction contained 10 bases not matched to a gene. Germline V CDR1 and CDR2: LGHDT, YNNKEL (reference sequence). CDR3 length: 13 residues. The CDR3 DNA follows: TGTGCCAGCCGACAGGGTGTTGTCGGCGAGCAGTACTTC. Translation gives CASRQGVVGEQYF.